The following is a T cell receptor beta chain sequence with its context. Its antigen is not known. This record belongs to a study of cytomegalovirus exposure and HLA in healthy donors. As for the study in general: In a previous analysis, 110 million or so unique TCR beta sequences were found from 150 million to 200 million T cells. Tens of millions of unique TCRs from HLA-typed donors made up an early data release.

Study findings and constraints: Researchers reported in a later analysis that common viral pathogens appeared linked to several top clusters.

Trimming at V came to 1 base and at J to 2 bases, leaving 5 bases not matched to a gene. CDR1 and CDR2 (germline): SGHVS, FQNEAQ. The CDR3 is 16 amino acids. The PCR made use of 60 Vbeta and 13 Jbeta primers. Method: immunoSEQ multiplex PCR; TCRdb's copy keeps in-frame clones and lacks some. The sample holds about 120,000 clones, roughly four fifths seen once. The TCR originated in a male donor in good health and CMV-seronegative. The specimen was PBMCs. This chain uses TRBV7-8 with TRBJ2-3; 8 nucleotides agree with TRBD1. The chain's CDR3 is CASSLGRDRYTDTQYF. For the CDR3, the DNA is TGTGCCAGCAGCTTAGGAAGGGACAGGTACACAGATACGCAGTATTTT. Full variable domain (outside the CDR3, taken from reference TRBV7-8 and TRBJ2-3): GAGVSQSPRYKVAKRGQDVALRCDPISGHVSLFWYQQALGQGPEFLTYFQNEAQLDKSGLPSDRFFAERPEGSVSTLKIQRTQQEDSAVYLCASSLGRDRYTDTQYFGPGTRLTVL.